What follows are 30 T cell receptor beta chains derived from one specimen sequenced in a study of blood T cell repertoires in COVID-19. TCRdb's copy holds only in-frame clones and misses some; the assay was immunoSEQ multiplex PCR. The repertoire has some 190,000 clones, roughly 88% of them found once; the top ten carry around 1.6%. Sequencing input: peripheral blood. The receptors derive from a man between 18 and 35 years old with active or convalescent COVID-19.

The chain joins TRBV11-2 to TRBJ1-1, with D possibly being TRBD1 (5 bases). From germline, CDR1 is SGHAT and CDR2 FQNNGV. This CDR3 is 14 amino acids long. V shed 1 base and J shed 5 bases, with 11 bases lying between them. The CDR3 loop reads CASSLGGIRTEAFF. The CDR3 DNA reads TGTGCCAGCAGCTTAGGGGGCATCAGAACTGAAGCTTTCTTT.

The chain joins TRBV7-8 to TRBJ2-7, with 7 bases that match TRBD1. Germline V lookup: CDR1 SGHVS, CDR2 FQNEAQ. The CDR3 sequence is 14 residues long. V lost 1 base and J lost 2; bases outside the gene matches: 2. As DNA, the CDR3 is TGTGCCAGCAGCTTAGTCCAGGGGGCCTACGAGCAGTACTTC. Translating gives CASSLVQGAYEQYF.

This clone was counted ten times or more. Additional DNA sequences in this sample encode the identical CDR3. The chain joins TRBV7-9 to TRBJ1-5; 7 bases are shared with TRBD1. The germline V gene encodes CDR1 SEHNR and CDR2 FQNEAQ (reference sequence). J lost 3 bases, V lost 3 bases, and 2 bases had no gene match. The CDR3 covers 14 residues. The CDR3 coding sequence is TGTGCCAGCAGCTTGGGACAGTCCAATCAGCCCCAGCATTTT. The encoded protein is CASSLGQSNQPQHF.

This clone was detected once. The chain carries TRBV12-3 or TRBV12-4 and TRBJ1-1; D unresolved. Trimming left V 3 bases short and J 5 bases short, with 10 bases between. The CDR3 is made up of 13 amino acids. As DNA, the CDR3 is TGTGCCAGCAGTTTGGCATCTCTTACTGAAGCTTTCTTT. It translates to CASSLASLTEAFF.

This clone was counted a single time. This rearrangement joins TRBV19 to TRBJ2-1, with 7 nucleotides matching TRBD1. Losses at the gene ends were 4 bases for V and 4 bases for J; bases not matched to a gene: 7. The CDR3 runs to 15 residues. The germline gives CDR1 LNHDA, CDR2 SQIVND (reference sequence). The CDR3 coding sequence is TGTGCCAGTAGTACCCGGGACAGCCTTTACAATGAGCAGTTCTTC. Amino acid sequence: CASSTRDSLYNEQFF.

In its sample, this clone was seen a few times. This chain connects TRBV18 to TRBJ1-1; 7 nucleotides agree with TRBD1. Germline assignment: CDR1 KGHSH and CDR2 LQKENI. There are 16 residues in the CDR3. V was pared by 4 bases and J by 4 bases, with 12 bases of the junction left unmatched. The CDR3 sequence is CASSLGGGGATTEAFF. DNA of the CDR3: TGTGCCAGCTCACTAGGAGGAGGGGGCGCGACCACTGAAGCTTTCTTT.

The chain combines TRBV5-4 with TRBJ1-5; 12 positions match TRBD1. V shed 9 bases and J 6 bases; nucleotides not matched to a gene: 7. This CDR3 has 14 residues. Per germline, CDR1 SGHNT and CDR2 YYREEE (reference sequence). The CDR3 is CATQRDRGPQPQHF. DNA for the CDR3: TGTGCCACCCAAAGGGACAGGGGGCCTCAGCCCCAGCATTTT.

The chain carries TRBV11-2 and TRBJ1-5; no reliable D call. The V and J ends lost 5 bases and 1 base respectively, with 9 bases between them. The CDR3 contains 14 residues. Looked up from germline, CDR1 is SGHAT and CDR2 is FQNNGV. As DNA, the CDR3 is TGTGCCAGCAGCGCGGATTTGAGCAATCAGCCCCAGCATTTT. Translating it yields CASSADLSNQPQHF.

The V call is TRBV7-8, the J call TRBJ1-5; 7 bases map to TRBD1. CDR3 size: 14 residues. Trimming cost V 7 bases and J 3 bases; bases outside gene matches: 6. CDR1 and CDR2 from the germline V gene are SGHVS and FQNEAQ. The CDR3 protein is CASTTGQNNQPQHF. CDR3 nucleotides: TGTGCCAGCACCACGGGACAGAACAATCAGCCCCAGCATTTT.

The CDR3 DNA follows: TGTGCCAGCAGTGAACTGGGCCAGAACACTGAAGCTTTCTTT. Its translation: CASSELGQNTEAFF. This chain connects TRBV6-1 to TRBJ1-1, with no clear D. V was shortened by 2 bases and J by 1 base, with 8 bases between the two germline ends. The CDR3 spans 14 residues. The germline V gene encodes CDR1 MNHNS and CDR2 SASEGT.

The chain recombines TRBV18 with TRBJ2-1; TRBD2 matches 9 bases. Looked up from germline, CDR1 is KGHSH and CDR2 is LQKENI. With 2 bases clipped from V and 2 bases from J, the junction kept 4 bases outside the gene matches. The CDR3 spans 16 residues. The CDR3 here is CASSPTLAGAYNEQFF. CDR3 nucleotides: TGTGCCAGCTCACCAACACTAGCGGGCGCCTACAATGAGCAGTTCTTC.

The chain joins TRBV30 to TRBJ1-2; tentatively, D is TRBD1 (5 bases). The CDR3 loop spans 13 amino acids. Trimming shortened V by 0 bases and J by 6 bases, and 11 bases separated the two germline ends. In germline, CDR1 is GTSNPN, CDR2 SVGIG (reference sequence). Here the CDR3 reads CAWSVPGTNGYTF. In nucleotides, the CDR3 is TGTGCCTGGAGTGTCCCAGGGACTAATGGCTACACCTTC.

The V gene is TRBV11-2, the J gene TRBJ2-7; 9 bases line up with TRBD2. V was pared by 7 bases and J by 2 bases, with 9 bases of the junction left unmatched. This CDR3 spans 15 amino acids. Germline CDR1 and CDR2: SGHAT and FQNNGV. The CDR3 is CASIQRGALAYEQYF. DNA for the CDR3: TGTGCCAGCATCCAGCGGGGGGCCTTGGCCTACGAGCAGTACTTC.

This rearrangement joins TRBV30 to TRBJ2-3, with TRBD1 matching over 9 bases. Per the germline V gene, CDR1 is GTSNPN and CDR2 is SVGIG (reference sequence). The CDR3 loop spans 15 amino acids. V lost 8 bases to trimming and J lost 4 bases; unmatched junction nucleotides: 13. The CDR3 protein is CARDRDRVGADTQYF. CDR3 nucleotides: TGTGCCAGAGACCGGGACAGGGTGGGGGCAGATACGCAGTATTTT.

This clone has only one observation. The V call is TRBV30, the J call TRBJ1-6; D is perhaps TRBD1 (6 bases). Looked up from germline, CDR1 is GTSNPN and CDR2 is SVGIG (reference sequence). This CDR3 is 14 amino acids long. V was clipped by 4 bases and J by 4 bases, with 11 bases between them. The CDR3 region has the DNA TGTGCCTGGAACAGGGAGGGATATAATTCACCCCTCCACTTT. Protein sequence: CAWNREGYNSPLHF.

The chain couples TRBV2 to TRBJ2-1, with 10 bases aligning to TRBD2. The CDR3 length is 15 residues. Trimming removed 6 bases from V and 3 bases from J; junction bases left unmatched: 5. Germline CDR1 is SNHLY and CDR2 is FYNNEI. CDR3 bases: TGTGCCAGCAGCCCGGGACTAGCGTACTACAATGAGCAGTTCTTC. Protein: CASSPGLAYYNEQFF.

The gene calls are TRBV25-1 and TRBJ1-1, with D hard to call. This CDR3 contains 15 residues. Deletions cut 3 bases from V and 1 base from J, with 12 bases between. Germline V gives CDR1 MGHDK, CDR2 SYGVNS. The CDR3 sequence: CASSERASWNTEAFF. The CDR3 DNA reads TGTGCCAGCAGTGAGCGGGCCTCGTGGAACACTGAAGCTTTCTTT.

The genes are TRBV5-1 and TRBJ1-1; D might be TRBD1 (5 bases). Germline V gives CDR1 SGHRS, CDR2 YFSETQ. The CDR3 is 14 amino acids. Deletions cut 2 bases from V and 2 bases from J, with 10 bases between. CDR3 DNA: TGCGCCAGCAGCTTAAAAACAGGAAACACTGAAGCTTTCTTT. Encoded protein: CASSLKTGNTEAFF.

This clone has just a few counts. V is TRBV7-3 and J is TRBJ2-7; weak D call: TRBD1 (7 bases). Germline-derived CDR1 and CDR2 are SGHTA and FQGTGA. Trimming stripped 5 bases from V and 0 bases from J, with 8 bases between. This CDR3 spans 13 amino acids. This chain's CDR3 is CASSQGGSYEQYF. The CDR3 region has the DNA TGTGCCAGCAGCCAGGGGGGCTCCTACGAGCAGTACTTC.

This clone has only a few counts. The rearrangement joins TRBV30 to TRBJ1-5; 7 bases fit TRBD1. Germline CDR1 is GTSNPN and CDR2 is SVGIG (reference sequence). J gave up 10 bases and V 0 bases, and 0 bases lay outside the gene matches. The CDR3 runs 11 residues. The CDR3 bases are TGTGCCTGGAGTGTAGGGGGCCCCCAGCATTTT. This sequence encodes CAWSVGGPQHF.

V and J are TRBV6-5 and TRBJ1-6; 7 nucleotides align to TRBD1. Germline V gives CDR1 MNHEY, CDR2 SVGAGI. This CDR3 region has 12 residues. Germline trimming cut 10 bases from V and 10 bases from J; bases unmatched to any gene: 7. Here the CDR3 DNA reads TGTGCCATCCGACAGGGTGAATCACCCCTCCACTTT. Translated, it gives CAIRQGESPLHF.

The CDR3 is CASREERELNTGELFF. The CDR3 DNA is TGTGCCAGCAGGGAGGAGCGGGAGCTTAACACCGGGGAGCTGTTTTTT. The chain couples TRBV5-6 to TRBJ2-2; 8 nucleotides line up with TRBD2. Germline assignment: CDR1 SGHDT and CDR2 YYEEEE. CDR3 length equals 16 residues. J was trimmed by 2 bases and V by 5 bases; bases with no gene match: 8.

This clone has more than one count but fewer than ten. The chain employs TRBV5-1 and TRBJ2-6; 8 bases map to TRBD1. The ends lost 4 bases at V and 2 bases at J; junction bases unmatched: 17. The CDR3 is 20 amino acids. Germline V gene sequence: CDR1 SGHRS, CDR2 YFSETQ. The CDR3 DNA reads as TGCGCCAGCAGCCCCTATCGACAGGGGCCCCGTGGGGCTGGGGCCAACGTCCTGACTTTC. Translation: CASSPYRQGPRGAGANVLTF.

V gene TRBV27 combines with J gene TRBJ1-2, with D unresolved. From germline, CDR1 is MNHEY and CDR2 SMNVEV (reference sequence). V lost 0 bases, J lost 0 bases, and 8 bases lay in between. This CDR3 is 15 amino acids long. CDR3 in amino acids: CASSLSASPNYGYTF. DNA for the CDR3: TGTGCCAGCAGTTTATCGGCCAGTCCTAACTATGGCTACACCTTC.

This rearrangement joins TRBV15 to TRBJ2-2; 9 bases map to TRBD1. The germline CDR1 and CDR2 sequences are LNHNV and YYDKDF (reference sequence). The ends lost 0 bases at V and 6 bases at J; junction bases unmatched: 5. CDR3 size: 16 residues. The CDR3 bases are TGTGCCACCAGCAGAGATCTGGACAGGGGCCCCGGGGAGCTGTTTTTT. It codes for CATSRDLDRGPGELFF.

V gene TRBV10-1 combines with J gene TRBJ2-3; tentatively, D is TRBD2 (6 bases). V lost 3 bases and J 5 bases, leaving 15 bases between the germline ends. This CDR3 has 15 residues. Germline V gene sequence: CDR1 WNHNN, CDR2 SYGVQD (reference sequence). Written as DNA, the CDR3 is TGCGCCAGCAGTGACTCGACTAGAACGAGAGATACGCAGTATTTT. It yields the protein CASSDSTRTRDTQYF.

V is TRBV7-9 and J is TRBJ2-3, with TRBD2 as a possible D gene (5 bases). V was shortened by 3 bases and J by 2 bases, with 12 bases between the two germline ends. CDR1 SEHNR and CDR2 FQNEAQ come from the germline V gene (reference sequence). The CDR3 spans 15 residues. CDR3 sequence (DNA): TGTGCCAGCAGCTTGCCCCAGCGGCACACAGATACGCAGTATTTT. Amino acids: CASSLPQRHTDTQYF. Filled out from reference TRBV7-9 and TRBJ2-3, the complete variable domain reads DTGVSQNPRHKITKRGQNVTFRCDPISEHNRLYWYRQTLGQGPEFLTYFQNEAQLEKSRLLSDRFSAERPKGSFSTLEIQRTEQGDSAMYLCASSLPQRHTDTQYFGPGTRLTVL.

The V call is TRBV6-5, the J call TRBJ1-2; a weak D match, TRBD1 (6 bases). The germline V gene has CDR1 MNHEY and CDR2 SVGAGI. The V end was cut by 2 bases, the J end by 8 bases, with 12 bases between. The CDR3 has 13 residues. CDR3 nucleotides: TGTGCCAGCAGTTACAAAGGGGGAGTCGGCTACACCTTC. Amino acids: CASSYKGGVGYTF.

In regard to this clone: One end of the junction varies from germline; a read error may be responsible. The chain is built from TRBV6-1 and TRBJ2-2; D gene ambiguous. Germline CDR1 is MNHNS and CDR2 is SASEGT. This CDR3 comprises 13 residues. The CDR3 loop is CASREGSGGELFF. CDR3 nucleotide sequence: TGTGCCAGCAGGGAAGGCTCGGGCGGGGAGCTGTTTTTT.

The rearrangement links TRBV2 to TRBJ2-6; TRBD2 matches 10 bases. The germline gives CDR1 SNHLY, CDR2 FYNNEI. J lost 1 base, V lost 4 bases, and 4 bases had no gene match. The CDR3 extends over 17 amino acids. The DNA for the CDR3 is TGTGCCAGCAGTGGACTAGCGGGCAGATCTGGGGCCAACGTCCTGACTTTC. This encodes CASSGLAGRSGANVLTF.